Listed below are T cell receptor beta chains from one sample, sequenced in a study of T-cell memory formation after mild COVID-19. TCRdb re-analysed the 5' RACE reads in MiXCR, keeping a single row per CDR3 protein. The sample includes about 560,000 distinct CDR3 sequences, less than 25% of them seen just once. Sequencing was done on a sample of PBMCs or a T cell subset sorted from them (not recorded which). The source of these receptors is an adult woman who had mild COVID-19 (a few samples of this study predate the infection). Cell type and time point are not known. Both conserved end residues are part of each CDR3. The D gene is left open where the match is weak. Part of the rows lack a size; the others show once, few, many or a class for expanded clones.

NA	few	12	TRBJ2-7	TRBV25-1	CASSEPLSEQYF	TGTGCCAGCAGTGAACCCCTAAGCGAGCAGTACTTC
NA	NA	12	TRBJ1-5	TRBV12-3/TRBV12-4	CASSFGKGPQHF	TGTGCCAGCAGTTTTGGGAAGGGGCCCCAGCATTTT
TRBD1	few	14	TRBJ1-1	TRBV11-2	CASSFGRQGTEAFF	TGTGCCAGCAGCTTCGGAAGACAGGGTACTGAAGCTTTCTTT
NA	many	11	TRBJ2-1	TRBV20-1	CSAREGREQFF	TGCAGTGCTAGAGAAGGCAGGGAGCAGTTCTTC
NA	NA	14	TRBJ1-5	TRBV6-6	CASSYSKGIGPQHF	TGTGCCAGCAGTTACTCGAAAGGCATAGGGCCCCAGCATTTT
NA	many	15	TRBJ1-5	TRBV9	CASSVGHRDNQPQHF	TGTGCCAGCAGCGTAGGTCACAGGGACAATCAGCCCCAGCATTTT
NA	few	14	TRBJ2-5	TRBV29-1	CSVEELRGQETQYF	TGCAGCGTTGAAGAGTTACGAGGTCAAGAGACCCAGTACTTC
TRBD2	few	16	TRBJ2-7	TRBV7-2	CASSSHGTSGSYEQYF	TGTGCCAGCAGCTCCCACGGGACTAGCGGGAGTTACGAGCAGTACTTC
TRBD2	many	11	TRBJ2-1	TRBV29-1	CSFTSGPSRFF	TGCAGCTTTACTAGCGGGCCTTCTCGGTTCTTC
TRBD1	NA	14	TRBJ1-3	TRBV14	CASRGQQTGNTIYF	TGTGCCAGCAGGGGACAGCAGACTGGAAACACCATATATTTT